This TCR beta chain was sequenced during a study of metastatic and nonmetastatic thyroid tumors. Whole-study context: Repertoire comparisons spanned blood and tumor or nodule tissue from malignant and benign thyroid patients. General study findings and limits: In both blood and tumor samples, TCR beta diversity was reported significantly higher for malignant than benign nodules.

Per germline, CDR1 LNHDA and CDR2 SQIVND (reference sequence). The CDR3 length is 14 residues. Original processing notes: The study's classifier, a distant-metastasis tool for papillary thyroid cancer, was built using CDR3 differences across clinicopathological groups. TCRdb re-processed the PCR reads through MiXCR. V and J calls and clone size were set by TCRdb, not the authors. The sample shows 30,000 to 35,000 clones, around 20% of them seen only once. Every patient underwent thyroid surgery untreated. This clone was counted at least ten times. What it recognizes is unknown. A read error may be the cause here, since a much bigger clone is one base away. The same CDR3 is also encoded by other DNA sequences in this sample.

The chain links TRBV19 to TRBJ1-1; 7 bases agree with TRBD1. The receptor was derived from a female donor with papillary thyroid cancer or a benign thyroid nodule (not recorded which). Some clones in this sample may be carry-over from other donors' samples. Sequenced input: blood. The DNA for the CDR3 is TGTGCCAGTAACTTGCCAGGGGGGGACACCGAAGCTTTCTTT. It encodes CASNLPGGDTEAFF.